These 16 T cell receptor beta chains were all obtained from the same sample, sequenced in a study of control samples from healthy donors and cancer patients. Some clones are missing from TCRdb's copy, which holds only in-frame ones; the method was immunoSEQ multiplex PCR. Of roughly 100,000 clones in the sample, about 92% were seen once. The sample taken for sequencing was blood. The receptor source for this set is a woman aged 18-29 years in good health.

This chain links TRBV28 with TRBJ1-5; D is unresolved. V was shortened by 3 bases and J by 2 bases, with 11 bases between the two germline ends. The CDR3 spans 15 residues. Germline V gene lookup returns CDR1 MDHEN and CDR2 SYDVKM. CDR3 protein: CASSLGGIGNQPQHF. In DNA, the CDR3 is TGTGCCAGCAGTTTGGGAGGGATTGGCAATCAGCCCCAGCATTTT.

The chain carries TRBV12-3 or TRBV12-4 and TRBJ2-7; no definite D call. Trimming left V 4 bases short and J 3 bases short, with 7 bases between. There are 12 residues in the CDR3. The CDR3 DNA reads TGTGCCAGCAGTTATGGAGACTACGAGCAGTACTTC. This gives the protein CASSYGDYEQYF.

CDR3 loop: CASSLEDRGDTRQFF. CDR3 in DNA: TGCGCCAGCAGTCTCGAGGACAGGGGAGATACAAGACAGTTCTTC. The chain combines TRBV4-1 with TRBJ2-1; 9 bases map to TRBD1. The CDR3 is 15 residues long. Trimming took 6 bases from V and 13 from J; bases not matched to a gene: 16. Germline CDR1 and CDR2: MGHRA and YSYEKL.

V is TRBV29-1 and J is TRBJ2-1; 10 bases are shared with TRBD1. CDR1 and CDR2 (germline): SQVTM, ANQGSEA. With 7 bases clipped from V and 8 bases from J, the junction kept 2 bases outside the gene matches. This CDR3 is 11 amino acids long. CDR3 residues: CSGDRGHEQFF. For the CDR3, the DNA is TGCAGCGGGGACAGGGGTCATGAGCAGTTCTTC.

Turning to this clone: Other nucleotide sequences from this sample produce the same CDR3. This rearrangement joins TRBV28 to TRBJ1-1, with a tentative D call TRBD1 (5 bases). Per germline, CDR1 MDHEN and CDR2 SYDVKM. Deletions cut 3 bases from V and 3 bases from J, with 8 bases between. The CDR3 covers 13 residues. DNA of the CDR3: TGTGCCAGCAGTTTTAAAGGGGACACTGAAGCTTTCTTT. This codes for CASSFKGDTEAFF.

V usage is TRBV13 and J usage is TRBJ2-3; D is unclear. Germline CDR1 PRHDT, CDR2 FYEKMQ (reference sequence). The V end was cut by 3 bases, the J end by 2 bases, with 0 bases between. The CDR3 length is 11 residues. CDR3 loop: CASSFTDTQYF. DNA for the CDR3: TGTGCCAGCAGCTTCACAGATACGCAGTATTTT.

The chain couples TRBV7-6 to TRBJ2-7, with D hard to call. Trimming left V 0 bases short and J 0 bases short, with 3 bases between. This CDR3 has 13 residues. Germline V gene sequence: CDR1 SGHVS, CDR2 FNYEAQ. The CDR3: CASSLAVSYEQYF. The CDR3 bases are TGTGCCAGCAGCTTAGCGGTCTCCTACGAGCAGTACTTC.

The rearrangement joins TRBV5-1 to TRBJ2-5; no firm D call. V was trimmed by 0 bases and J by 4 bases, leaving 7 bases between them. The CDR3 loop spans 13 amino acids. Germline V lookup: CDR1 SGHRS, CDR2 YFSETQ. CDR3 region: CASSLVSGETQYF. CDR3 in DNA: TGCGCCAGCAGCTTGGTGTCAGGAGAGACCCAGTACTTC.

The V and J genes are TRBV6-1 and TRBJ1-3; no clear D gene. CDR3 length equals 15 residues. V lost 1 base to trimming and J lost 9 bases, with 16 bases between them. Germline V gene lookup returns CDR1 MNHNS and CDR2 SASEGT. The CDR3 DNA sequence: TGTGCCAGCAGTGAAGGGACCACAAGAGGTTCCACCATATATTTT. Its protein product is CASSEGTTRGSTIYF.

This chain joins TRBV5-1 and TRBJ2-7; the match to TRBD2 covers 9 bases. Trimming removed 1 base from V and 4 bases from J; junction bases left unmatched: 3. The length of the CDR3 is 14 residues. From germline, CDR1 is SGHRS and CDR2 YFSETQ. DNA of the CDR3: TGCGCCAGCAGCTTGCTAACTAGCGGGTACGAGCAGTACTTC. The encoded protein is CASSLLTSGYEQYF.

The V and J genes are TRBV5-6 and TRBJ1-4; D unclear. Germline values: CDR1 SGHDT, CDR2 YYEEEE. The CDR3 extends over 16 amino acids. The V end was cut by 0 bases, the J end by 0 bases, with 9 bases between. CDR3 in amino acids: CASSLDAGATNEKLFF. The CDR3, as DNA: TGTGCCAGCAGCTTGGATGCGGGTGCAACTAATGAAAAACTGTTTTTT.

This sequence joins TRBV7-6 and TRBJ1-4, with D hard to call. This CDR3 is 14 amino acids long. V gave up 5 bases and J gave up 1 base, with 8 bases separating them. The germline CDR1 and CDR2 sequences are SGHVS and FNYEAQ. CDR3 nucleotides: TGTGCCAGCAGCCCGGCAGGAACTAATGAAAAACTGTTTTTT. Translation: CASSPAGTNEKLFF.

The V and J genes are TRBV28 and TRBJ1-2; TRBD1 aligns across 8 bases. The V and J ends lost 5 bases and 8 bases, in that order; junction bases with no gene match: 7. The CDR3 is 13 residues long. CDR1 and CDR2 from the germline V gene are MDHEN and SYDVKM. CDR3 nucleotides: TGTGCCAGCAGTCAGGGGGCTCTAAACGGCTACACCTTC. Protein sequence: CASSQGALNGYTF.

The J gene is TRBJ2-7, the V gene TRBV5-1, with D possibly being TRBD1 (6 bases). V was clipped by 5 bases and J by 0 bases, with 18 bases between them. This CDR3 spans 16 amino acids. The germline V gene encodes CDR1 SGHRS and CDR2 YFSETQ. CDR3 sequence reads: CASSFTRDILSYEQYF. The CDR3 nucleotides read TGCGCCAGCAGTTTTACCCGGGACATACTCTCCTACGAGCAGTACTTC. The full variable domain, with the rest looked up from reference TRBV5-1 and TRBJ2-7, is KAGVTQTPRYLIKTRGQQVTLSCSPISGHRSVSWYQQTPGQGLQFLFEYFSETQRNKGNFPGRFSGRQFSNSRSEMNVSTLELGDSALYLCASSFTRDILSYEQYFGPGTRLTVT.

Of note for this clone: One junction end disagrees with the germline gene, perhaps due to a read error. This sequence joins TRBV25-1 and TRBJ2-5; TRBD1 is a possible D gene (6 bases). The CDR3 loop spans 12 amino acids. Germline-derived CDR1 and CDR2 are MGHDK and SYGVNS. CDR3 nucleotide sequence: TGTGCCAGCAGTGAGTCTTCAGGGGACGTCCACTTC. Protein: CASSESSGDVHF.

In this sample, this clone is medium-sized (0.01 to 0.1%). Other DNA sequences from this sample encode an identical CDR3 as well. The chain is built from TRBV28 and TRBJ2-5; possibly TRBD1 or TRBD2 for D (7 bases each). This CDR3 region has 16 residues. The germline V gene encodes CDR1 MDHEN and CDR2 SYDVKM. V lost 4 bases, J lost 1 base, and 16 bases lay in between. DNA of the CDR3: TGTGCCAGCAGTTCGGGGGGAGGGGGCATCCAAGAGACCCAGTACTTC. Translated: CASSSGGGGIQETQYF.